This T cell receptor (beta chain) originates from a study of T cell repertoires in cytomegalovirus infection. For the study at large: In public TCR beta signatures, there were indications of both CMV infection and matching HLA type.

This CDR3 comprises 12 residues. In germline, CDR1 is DFQATT, CDR2 SNEGSKA (reference sequence). Points on this clonotype: Its antigen is unidentified.

Using its own MiXCR run on the reads, TCRdb lists one record per CDR3 protein. Of about 740,000 distinct CDR3 sequences in the sample, less than 40% were seen once. Study observations and caveats: Cumulative public TCR beta family frequency identified carriers of CMV plus the relevant HLA.

This chain joins TRBV20-1 and TRBJ1-1; tentative D call: TRBD1 (6 bases). Sequencing was done on a sample of PBMCs. The source is a human donor in good health (CMV status not recorded). Some clones in this sample may be carry-over from other donors' samples. The CDR3 nucleotides read TGCAGCGTTCTCCCGGACAGTCCTGAAGCTTTCTTT. Its protein is CSVLPDSPEAFF.